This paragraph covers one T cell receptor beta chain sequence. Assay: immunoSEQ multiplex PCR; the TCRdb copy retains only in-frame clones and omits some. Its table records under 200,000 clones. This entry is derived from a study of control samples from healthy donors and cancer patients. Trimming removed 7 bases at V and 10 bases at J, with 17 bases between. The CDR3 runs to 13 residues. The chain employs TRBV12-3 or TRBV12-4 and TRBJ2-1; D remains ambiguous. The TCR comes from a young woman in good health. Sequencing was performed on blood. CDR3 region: CASKSPTEAEQFF. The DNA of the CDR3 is TGTGCCAGCAAATCCCCTACCGAGGCAGAGCAGTTCTTC.